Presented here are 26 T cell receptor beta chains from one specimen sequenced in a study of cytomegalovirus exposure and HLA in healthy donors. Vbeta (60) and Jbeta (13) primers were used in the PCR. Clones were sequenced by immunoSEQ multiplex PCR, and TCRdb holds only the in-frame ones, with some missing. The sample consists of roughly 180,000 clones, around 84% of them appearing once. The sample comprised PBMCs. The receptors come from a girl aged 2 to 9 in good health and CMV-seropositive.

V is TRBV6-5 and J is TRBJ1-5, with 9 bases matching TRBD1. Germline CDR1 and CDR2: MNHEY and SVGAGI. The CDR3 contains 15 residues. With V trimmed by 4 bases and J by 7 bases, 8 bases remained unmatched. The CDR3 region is CASSSTGQGGQPQHF. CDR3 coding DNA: TGTGCCAGCAGTTCAACGGGACAGGGAGGCCAGCCCCAGCATTTT.

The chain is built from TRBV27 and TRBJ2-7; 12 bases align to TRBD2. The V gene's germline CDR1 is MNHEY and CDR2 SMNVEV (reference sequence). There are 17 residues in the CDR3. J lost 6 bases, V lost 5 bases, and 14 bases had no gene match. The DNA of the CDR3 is TGTGCCAGCAGTACCCCTAAGACTAGCGGGAGTGCAGCCGAGCAGTACTTC. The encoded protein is CASSTPKTSGSAAEQYF.

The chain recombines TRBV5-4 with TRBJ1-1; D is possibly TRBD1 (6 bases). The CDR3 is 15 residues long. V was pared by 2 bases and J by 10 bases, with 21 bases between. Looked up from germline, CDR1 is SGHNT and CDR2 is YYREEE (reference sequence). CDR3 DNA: TGTGCCAGCAGCTTCTGGAGCAGGGGCAGTAGTGGAGCTTTCTTT. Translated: CASSFWSRGSSGAFF.

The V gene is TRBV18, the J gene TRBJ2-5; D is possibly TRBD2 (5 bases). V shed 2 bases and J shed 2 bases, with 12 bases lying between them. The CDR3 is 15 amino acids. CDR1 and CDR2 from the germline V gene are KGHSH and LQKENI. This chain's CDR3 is CASSPIHERQETQYF. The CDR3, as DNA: TGTGCCAGCTCACCAATTCACGAGCGGCAAGAGACCCAGTACTTC.

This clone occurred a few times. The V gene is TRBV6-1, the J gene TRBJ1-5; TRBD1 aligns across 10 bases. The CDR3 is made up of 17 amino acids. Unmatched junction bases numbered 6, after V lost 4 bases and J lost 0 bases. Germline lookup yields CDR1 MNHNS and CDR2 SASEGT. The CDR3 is CASSGGTGAYSNQPQHF. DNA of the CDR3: TGTGCCAGCAGTGGGGGGACAGGGGCTTATAGCAATCAGCCCCAGCATTTT.

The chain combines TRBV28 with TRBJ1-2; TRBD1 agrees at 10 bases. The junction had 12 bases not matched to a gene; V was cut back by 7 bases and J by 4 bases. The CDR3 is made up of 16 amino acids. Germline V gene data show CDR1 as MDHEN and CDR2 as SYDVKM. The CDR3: CASTPTDRGQLYGYTF. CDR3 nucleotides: TGTGCCAGCACCCCAACCGACAGGGGGCAACTCTATGGCTACACCTTC.

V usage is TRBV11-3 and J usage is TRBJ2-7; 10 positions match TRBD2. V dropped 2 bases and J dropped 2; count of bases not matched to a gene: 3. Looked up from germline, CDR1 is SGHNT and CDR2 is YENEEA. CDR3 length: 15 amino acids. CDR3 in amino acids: CASSLSGRATYEQYV. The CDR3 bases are TGTGCCAGCAGCTTAAGCGGGAGGGCTACCTACGAGCAGTACGTC.

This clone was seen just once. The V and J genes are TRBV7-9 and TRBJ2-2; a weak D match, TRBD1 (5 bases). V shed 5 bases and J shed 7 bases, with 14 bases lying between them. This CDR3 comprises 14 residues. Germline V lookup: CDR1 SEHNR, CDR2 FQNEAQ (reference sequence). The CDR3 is CASSPGRVYGELFF. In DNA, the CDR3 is TGTGCCAGCAGCCCAGGCAGGGTGTACGGGGAGCTGTTTTTT.

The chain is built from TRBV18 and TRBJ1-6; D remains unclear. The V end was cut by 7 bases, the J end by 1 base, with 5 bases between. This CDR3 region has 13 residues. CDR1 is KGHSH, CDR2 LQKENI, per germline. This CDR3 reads CASLESYNSPLHF. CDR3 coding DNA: TGTGCCAGCTTGGAGTCCTATAATTCACCCCTCCACTTT.

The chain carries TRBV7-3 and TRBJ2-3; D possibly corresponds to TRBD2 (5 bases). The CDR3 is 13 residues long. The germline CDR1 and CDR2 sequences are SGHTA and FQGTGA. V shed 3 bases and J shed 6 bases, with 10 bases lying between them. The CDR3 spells CASSFEGADTQYF. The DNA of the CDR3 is TGTGCCAGCAGCTTTGAGGGCGCCGATACGCAGTATTTT.

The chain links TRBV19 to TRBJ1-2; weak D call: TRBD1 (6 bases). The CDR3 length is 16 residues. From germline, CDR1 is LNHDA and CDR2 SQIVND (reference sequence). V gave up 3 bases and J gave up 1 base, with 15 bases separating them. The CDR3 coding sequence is TGTGCCAGTAGTATCGCCTTTGGACAGCATAACTATGGCTACACCTTC. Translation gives CASSIAFGQHNYGYTF.

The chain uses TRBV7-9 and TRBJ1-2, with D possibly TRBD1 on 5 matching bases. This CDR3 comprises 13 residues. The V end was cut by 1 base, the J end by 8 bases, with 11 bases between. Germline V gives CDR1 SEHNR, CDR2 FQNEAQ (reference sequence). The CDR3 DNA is TGTGCCAGCAGCTTAGAACACGACAGCGGCTACACCTTC. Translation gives CASSLEHDSGYTF.

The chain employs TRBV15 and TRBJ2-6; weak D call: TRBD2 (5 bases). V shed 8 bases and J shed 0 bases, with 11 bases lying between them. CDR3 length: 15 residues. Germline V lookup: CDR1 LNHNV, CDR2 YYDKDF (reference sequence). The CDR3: CATGSALSGANVLTF. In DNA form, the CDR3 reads TGTGCCACCGGTAGCGCGCTCTCTGGGGCCAACGTCCTGACTTTC. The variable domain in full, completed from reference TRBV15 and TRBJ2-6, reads DAMVIQNPRYQVTQFGKPVTLSCSQTLNHNVMYWYQQKSSQAPKLLFHYYDKDFNNEADTPDNFQSRRPNTSFCFLDIRSPGLGDTAMYLCATGSALSGANVLTFGAGSRLTVL.

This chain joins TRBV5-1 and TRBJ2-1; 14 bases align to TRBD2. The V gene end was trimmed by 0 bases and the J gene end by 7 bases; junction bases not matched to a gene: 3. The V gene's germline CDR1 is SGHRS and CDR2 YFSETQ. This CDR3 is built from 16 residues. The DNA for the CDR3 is TGCGCCAGCAGCTTGGAGGGACTAGCGGGAGTAAATGAGCAGTTCTTC. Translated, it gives CASSLEGLAGVNEQFF.

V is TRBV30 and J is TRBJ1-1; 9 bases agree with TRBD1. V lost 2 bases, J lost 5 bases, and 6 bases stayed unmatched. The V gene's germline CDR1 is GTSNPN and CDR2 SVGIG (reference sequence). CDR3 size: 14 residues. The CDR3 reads CAWSPQGARTEAFF. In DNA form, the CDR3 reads TGTGCCTGGAGTCCACAGGGGGCGCGGACTGAAGCTTTCTTT.

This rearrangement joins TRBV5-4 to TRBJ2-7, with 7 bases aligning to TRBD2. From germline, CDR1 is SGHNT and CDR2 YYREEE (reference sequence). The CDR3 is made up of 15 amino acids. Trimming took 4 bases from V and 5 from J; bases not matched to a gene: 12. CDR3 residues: CASSAIQRGKDEQYF. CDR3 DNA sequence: TGTGCCAGCAGCGCCATTCAGCGGGGCAAAGACGAGCAGTACTTC.

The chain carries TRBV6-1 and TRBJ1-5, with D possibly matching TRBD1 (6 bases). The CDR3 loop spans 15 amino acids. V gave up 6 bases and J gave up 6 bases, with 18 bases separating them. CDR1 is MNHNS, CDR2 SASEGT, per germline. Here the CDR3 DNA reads TGTGCCAGCAGCCCCCGGACAGAAGGGAGTCAGCCCCAGCATTTT. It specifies CASSPRTEGSQPQHF.

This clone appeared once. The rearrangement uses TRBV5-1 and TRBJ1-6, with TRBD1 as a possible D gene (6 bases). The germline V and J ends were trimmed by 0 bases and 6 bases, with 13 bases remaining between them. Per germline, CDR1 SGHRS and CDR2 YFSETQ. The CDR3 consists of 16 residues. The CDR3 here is CASSLAPGDLNSPLHF. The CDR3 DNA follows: TGCGCCAGCAGCTTGGCTCCAGGGGACCTTAATTCACCCCTCCACTTT.

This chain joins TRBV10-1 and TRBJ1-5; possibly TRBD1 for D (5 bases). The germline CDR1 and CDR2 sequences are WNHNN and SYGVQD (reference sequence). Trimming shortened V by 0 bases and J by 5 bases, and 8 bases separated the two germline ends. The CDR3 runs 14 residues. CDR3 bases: TGCGCCAGCAGTGAGTCCGGGGGGGATCAGCCCCAGCATTTT. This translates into CASSESGGDQPQHF.

CDR3 bases: TGTGCCAGTAGTATTCGCAGGTATGAGGGAAGGGCTTTCTTT. It codes for CASSIRRYEGRAFF. J is TRBJ1-1 and V is TRBV19; D ambiguous. The V end was cut by 3 bases, the J end by 11 bases, with 19 bases between. The CDR3 length is 14 residues. Looked up from germline, CDR1 is LNHDA and CDR2 is SQIVND (reference sequence).

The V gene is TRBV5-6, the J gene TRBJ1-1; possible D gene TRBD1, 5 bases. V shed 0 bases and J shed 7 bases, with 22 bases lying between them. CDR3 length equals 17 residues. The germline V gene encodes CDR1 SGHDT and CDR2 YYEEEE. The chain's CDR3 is CASSLGVRGTGGNEAFF. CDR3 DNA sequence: TGTGCCAGCAGCTTGGGGGTTCGGGGGACGGGGGGGAATGAAGCTTTCTTT.

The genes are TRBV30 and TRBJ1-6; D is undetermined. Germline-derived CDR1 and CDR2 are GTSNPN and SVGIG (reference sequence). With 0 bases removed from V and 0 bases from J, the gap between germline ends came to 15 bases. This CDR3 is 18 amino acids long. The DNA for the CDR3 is TGTGCCTGGAGTGTATTGTCGGGGAGGAGCTCCTATAATTCACCCCTCCACTTT. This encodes CAWSVLSGRSSYNSPLHF.

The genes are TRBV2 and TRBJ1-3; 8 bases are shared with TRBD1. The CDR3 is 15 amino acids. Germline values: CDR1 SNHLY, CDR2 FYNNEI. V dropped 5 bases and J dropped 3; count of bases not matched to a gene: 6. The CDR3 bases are TGTGCCAGCAGTACCCAGGGGACAGGTGGAAACACCATATATTTT. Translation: CASSTQGTGGNTIYF.

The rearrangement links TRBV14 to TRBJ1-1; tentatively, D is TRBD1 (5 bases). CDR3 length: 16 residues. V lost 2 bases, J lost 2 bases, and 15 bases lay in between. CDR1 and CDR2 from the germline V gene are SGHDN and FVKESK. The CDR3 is CASSQRAGRSNTEAFF. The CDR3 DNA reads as TGTGCCAGCAGCCAAAGGGCAGGGCGGTCCAACACTGAAGCTTTCTTT.

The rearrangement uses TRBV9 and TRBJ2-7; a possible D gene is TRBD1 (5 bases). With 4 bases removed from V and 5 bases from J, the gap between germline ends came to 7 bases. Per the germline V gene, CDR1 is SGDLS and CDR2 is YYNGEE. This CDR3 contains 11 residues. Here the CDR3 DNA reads TGTGCCAGCAGCAGGGGAAACGAGCAGTACTTC. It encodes CASSRGNEQYF. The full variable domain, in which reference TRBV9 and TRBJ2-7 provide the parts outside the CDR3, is DSGVTQTPKHLITATGQRVTLRCSPRSGDLSVYWYQQSLDQGLQFLIQYYNGEERAKGNILERFSAQQFPDLHSELNLSSLELGDSALYFCASSRGNEQYFGPGTRLTVT.

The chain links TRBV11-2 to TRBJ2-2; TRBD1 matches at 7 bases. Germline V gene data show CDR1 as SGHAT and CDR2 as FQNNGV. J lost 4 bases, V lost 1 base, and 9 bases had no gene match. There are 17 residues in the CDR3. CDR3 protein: CASSLGSGTVGTGELFF. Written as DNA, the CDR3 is TGTGCCAGCAGCTTAGGCTCCGGGACAGTGGGCACCGGGGAGCTGTTTTTT.